This TCR beta chain was retrieved from a study of shared clonotypes between healthy human individuals (dated by TCRdb to between 2020 and 2021). Turning to the overall study: The cohort included a few men and a couple of women between 18 and 49 years of age. For each donor, CD4 naive and CD4 memory were each given three plates, CD8 naive was given two plates, and CD8 memory was given one plate. To estimate repertoire size and how much clonotypes are shared between individuals, the study performed deep sequencing of blood TCR repertoires from five healthy adults. Different laboratories and diverse techniques were used to prepare libraries and sequence TCR repertoires, to increase sequencing depth and limit assay-specific biases. Each donor's leukapheresis produced roughly between roughly 0.9 and 8.9 billion PBMCs. Study-level results and caveats: Pairwise subsampling indicated that sequencing depth was expected to affect the degree of clonotype sharing among donors. Even with the large sequencing depth, rarefaction of the sorted-subset datasets indicated that sequencing was incomplete. Larger estimated clonotype richness was generally found for naive subsets than for memory subsets. Compared with non-shared clonotypes, the clonotypes found in all four sorted-subset donors had higher generation probabilities. Only blood was sampled, and tissue TCR repertoires likely differ from those in blood. Because the study included only a small number of donors, the genetic and exposure-history diversity represented was limited. About 5% of naive CD4, more than 3% of naive CD8, roughly 2.4% of memory CD4, and over 0.35% of memory CD8 clonotypes were shared across several donors.

CD8 naive samples were CD45RO-negative cells positively selected for CCR7, giving a CD45RA+CCR7+ population that excluded TemRA cells. Healthy HIV-negative adults with no recently reported acute infections or vaccinations were included as donors. All donors were Caucasian adults living in Nashville, Tennessee, USA. Blood was collected by leukapheresis, and PBMCs were isolated by Ficoll-Histopaque density gradient centrifugation and then cryopreserved in liquid nitrogen vapor phase. Analytical flow cytometry was used to check the purity and quantity of every magnetically sorted T cell population. From each sorted fraction, genomic DNA was isolated and quantified by UV absorbance on a Nanodrop 2000c. Comment on this clone: Its antigen is unknown. Within one base of it there is no much larger clone, and no base qualities were kept.

V drops 0 bases and J drops 1 base, leaving 13 bases in between. From the germline V gene, CDR1 is SGHRS and CDR2 is YFSETQ. The CDR3 spans 17 residues, from the cysteine through the phenylalanine. Only the CDR3 part of the read is kept: 51 bases, read in frame from the first base. Using the deep immunoSEQ assay, multiplex PCR amplified TCR CDR3 regions from genomic DNA. Extracted genomic DNA from each cell subset was distributed evenly across all wells of several immunoSEQ 96-well plates, and each plate was treated as a replicate. For sorted subsets, each replicate PCR was loaded with around 220 ng genomic DNA, equivalent to 30,000 or so T cell genomes. Purified libraries were quantified with a Qubit 3.0 fluorometer, sized on a Bioanalyzer 2100, and re-quantified with the KAPA Library Quantification kit. Every immunoSEQ 96-well plate was sequenced on a separate single-read 150-cycle Illumina NextSeq 550 flow cell. In the source study's methods: Because only junctional sequences without quality scores were contained in the immunoSEQ output, filtering matching that applied to full-length reads could not be performed. Sequences were annotated with PyIR, a Python wrapper for IgBLAST v1.9, and V/J genes and CDR3 were assigned using IMGT germline references. Reads were removed for weak V/J assignments (E-value above 1e-6), missing CDR3, stop codons, out-of-frame junctions, or ambiguous translated residues. A V3J clonotype was defined by an identical inferred V gene, J gene, and CDR3 amino acid sequence. To compute the percentage overlap between repertoires, the number of shared unique clonotypes was divided by the size of the smaller repertoire. Repertoire richness was assessed with RTK rarefaction, the Chao1 estimator, and Recon v2.1 estimates of unobserved clonotypes. Generation probabilities were computed with OLGA for all TCRbeta clonotypes obtained by the gDNA method from a few donors. The immuneACCESS repertoire file appears here via TCRdb, limited to in-frame rearrangements. These files lack a portion of the clones; in checked studies, under half of the deficit traces to unresolved V genes, and the cause of the others is not known. The DNA gave D and trimming, while V, J and clone size come from that table. The sample yields approximately 740,000 clones; 80% to 95% were counted once. The top ten hold less than 25% of the sample.

The sequence was collected from a man in his thirties or forties in good health. The chain is encoded by TRBV5-1 joined to TRBJ2-2; no D gene can be assigned with confidence. The sample comprised naive CD8+ T cells sorted from blood. The intended sense of this specimen's cell subset or site label: CD45RA+CCR7+. The CDR3 sequence is CASSLVAVPMNTGELFF. The DNA is TGCGCCAGCAGCTTGGTGGCAGTACCGATGAACACCGGGGAGCTGTTTTTT.